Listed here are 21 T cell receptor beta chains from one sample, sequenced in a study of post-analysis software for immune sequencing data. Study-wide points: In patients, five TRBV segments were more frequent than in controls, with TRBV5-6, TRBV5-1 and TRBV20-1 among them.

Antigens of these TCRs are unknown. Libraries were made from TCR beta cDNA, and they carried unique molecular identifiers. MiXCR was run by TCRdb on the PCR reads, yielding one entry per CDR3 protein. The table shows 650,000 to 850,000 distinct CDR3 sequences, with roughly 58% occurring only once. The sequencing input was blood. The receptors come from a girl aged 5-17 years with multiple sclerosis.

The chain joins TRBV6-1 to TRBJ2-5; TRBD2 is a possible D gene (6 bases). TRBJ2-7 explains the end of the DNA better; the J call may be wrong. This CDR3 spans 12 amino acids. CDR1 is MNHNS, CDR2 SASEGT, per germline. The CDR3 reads CAASRGSYEQYF. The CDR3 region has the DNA TGTGCCGCCTCACGGGGGTCCTACGAGCAGTACTTC.

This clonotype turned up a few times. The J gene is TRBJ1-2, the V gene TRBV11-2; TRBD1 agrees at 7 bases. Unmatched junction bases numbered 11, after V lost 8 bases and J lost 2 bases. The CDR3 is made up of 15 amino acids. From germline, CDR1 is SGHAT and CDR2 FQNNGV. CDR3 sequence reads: CASLGQAKSNYGYTF. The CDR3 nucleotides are TGTGCCAGCTTAGGACAGGCCAAATCGAACTATGGCTACACCTTC.

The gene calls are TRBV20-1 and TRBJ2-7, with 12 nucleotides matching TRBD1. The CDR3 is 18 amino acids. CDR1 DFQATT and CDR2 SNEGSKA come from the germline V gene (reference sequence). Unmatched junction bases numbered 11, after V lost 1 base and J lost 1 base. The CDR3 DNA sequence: TGCAGTGCTAGAGGGCCGCCGGGACAGGGGGCAATATCCTACGAGCAGTACTTC. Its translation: CSARGPPGQGAISYEQYF.

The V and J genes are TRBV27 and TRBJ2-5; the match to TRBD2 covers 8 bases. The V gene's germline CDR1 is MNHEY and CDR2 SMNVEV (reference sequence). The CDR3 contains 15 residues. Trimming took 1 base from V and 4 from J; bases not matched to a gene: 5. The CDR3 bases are TGTGCCAGCAGTTTATACAGCGGGAGAGTAGAGACCCAGTACTTC. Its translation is CASSLYSGRVETQYF.

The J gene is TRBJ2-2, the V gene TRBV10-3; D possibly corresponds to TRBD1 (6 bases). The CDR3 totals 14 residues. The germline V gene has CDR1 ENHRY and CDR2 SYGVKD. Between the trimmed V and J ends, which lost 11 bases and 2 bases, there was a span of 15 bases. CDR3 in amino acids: CAANRETNTGELFF. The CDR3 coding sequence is TGTGCCGCCAACAGGGAAACAAACACCGGGGAGCTGTTTTTT.

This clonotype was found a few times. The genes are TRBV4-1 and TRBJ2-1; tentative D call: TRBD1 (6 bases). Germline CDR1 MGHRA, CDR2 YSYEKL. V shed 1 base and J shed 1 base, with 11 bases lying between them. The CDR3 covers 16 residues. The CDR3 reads CASSQVNRASYNEQFF. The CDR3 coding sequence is TGCGCCAGCAGCCAAGTGAACAGGGCATCCTACAATGAGCAGTTCTTC.

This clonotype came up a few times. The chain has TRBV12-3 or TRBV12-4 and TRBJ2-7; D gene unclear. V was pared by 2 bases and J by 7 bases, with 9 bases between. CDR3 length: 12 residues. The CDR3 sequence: CASSLNHGEQYF. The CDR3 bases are TGTGCCAGCAGTTTAAATCACGGTGAGCAGTACTTC.

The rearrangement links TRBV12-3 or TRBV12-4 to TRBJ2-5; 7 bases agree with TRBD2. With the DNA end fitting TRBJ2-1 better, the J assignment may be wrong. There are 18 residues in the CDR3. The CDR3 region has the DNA TGTGCCAGCAGTTTTCGACTGCCAGCGGGGTCGACGAGAGAGACCCAGTTCTTC. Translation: CASSFRLPAGSTRETQFF.

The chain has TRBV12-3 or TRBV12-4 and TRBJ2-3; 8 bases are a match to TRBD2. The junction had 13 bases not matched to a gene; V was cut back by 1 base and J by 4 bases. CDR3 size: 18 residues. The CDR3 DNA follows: TGTGCCAGCAGTTTAGGAGCGGGAGTCCCCCTCCGCCCAGATACGCAGTATTTT. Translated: CASSLGAGVPLRPDTQYF.

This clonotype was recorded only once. The CDR3 bases are TGTGCCAGCAGCGAAACAGGGGGACGAGACGAGCAGTACTTC. Its translation: CASSETGGRDEQYF. V is TRBV9 and J is TRBJ2-7, with 8 bases aligning to TRBD1. This CDR3 comprises 14 residues. Trimming at V came to 3 bases and at J to 5 bases, leaving 7 bases not matched to a gene. The germline V gene encodes CDR1 SGDLS and CDR2 YYNGEE.

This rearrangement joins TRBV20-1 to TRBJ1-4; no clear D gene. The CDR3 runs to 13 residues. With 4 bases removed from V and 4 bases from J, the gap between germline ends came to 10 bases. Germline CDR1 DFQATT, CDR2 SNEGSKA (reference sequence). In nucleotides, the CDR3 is TGCAGTGCTATTAGTCCTGTTAATGAAAAACTGTTTTTT. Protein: CSAISPVNEKLFF.

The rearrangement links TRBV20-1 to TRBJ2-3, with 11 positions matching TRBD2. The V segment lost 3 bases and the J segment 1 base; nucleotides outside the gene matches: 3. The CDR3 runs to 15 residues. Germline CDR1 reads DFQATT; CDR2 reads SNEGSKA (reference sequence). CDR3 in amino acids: CSASQLAGGTDTQYF. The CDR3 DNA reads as TGCAGTGCTAGCCAACTAGCGGGAGGCACAGATACGCAGTATTTT.

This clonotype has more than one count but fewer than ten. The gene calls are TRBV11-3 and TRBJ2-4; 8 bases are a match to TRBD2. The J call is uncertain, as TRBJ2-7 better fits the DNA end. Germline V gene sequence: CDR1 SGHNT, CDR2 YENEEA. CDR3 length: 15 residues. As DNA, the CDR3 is TGTGCCAGCAGCCCCACCGGGACTAGTCGGTACGAGCAGTACTTC. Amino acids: CASSPTGTSRYEQYF.

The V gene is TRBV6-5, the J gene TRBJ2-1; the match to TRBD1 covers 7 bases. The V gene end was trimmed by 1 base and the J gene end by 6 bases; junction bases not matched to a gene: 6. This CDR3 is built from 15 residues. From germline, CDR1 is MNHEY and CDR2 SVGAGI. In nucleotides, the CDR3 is TGTGCCAGCAGTTACTTCGAGGGGGCGCCCAATGAGCAGTTCTTC. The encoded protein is CASSYFEGAPNEQFF.

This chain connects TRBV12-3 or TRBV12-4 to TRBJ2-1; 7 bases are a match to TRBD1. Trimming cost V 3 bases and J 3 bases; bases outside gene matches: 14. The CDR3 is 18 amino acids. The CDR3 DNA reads TGTGCCAGCAGTTTCCTTAGAGGGGGCTCCAAACTCTACAATGAGCAGTTCTTC. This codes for CASSFLRGGSKLYNEQFF.

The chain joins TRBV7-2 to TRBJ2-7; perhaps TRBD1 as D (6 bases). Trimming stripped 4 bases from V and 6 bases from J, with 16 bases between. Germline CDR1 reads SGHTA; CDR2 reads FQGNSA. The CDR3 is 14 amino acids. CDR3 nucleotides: TGTGCCAGCAGCTCACGGACAGACAGCGGCGAGCAGTACTTC. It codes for CASSSRTDSGEQYF.

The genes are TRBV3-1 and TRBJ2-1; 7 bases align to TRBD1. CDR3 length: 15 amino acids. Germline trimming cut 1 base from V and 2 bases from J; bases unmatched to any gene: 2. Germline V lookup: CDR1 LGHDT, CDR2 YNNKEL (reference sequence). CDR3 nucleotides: TGTGCCAGCAGCCAAGCTGGGACAGCCTACAATGAGCAGTTCTTC. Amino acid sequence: CASSQAGTAYNEQFF.

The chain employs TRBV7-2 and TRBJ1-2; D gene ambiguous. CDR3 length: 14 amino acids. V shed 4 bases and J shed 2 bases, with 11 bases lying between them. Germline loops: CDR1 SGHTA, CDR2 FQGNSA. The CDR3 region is CASSSQRVNYGYTF. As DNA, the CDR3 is TGTGCCAGCAGCTCGCAGCGGGTAAACTATGGCTACACCTTC. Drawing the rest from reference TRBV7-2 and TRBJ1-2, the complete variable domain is GAGVSQSPSNKVTEKGKDVELRCDPISGHTALYWYRQSLGQGLEFLIYFQGNSAPDKSGLPSDRFSAERTGGSVSTLTIQRTQQEDSAVYLCASSSQRVNYGYTFGSGTRLTVV.

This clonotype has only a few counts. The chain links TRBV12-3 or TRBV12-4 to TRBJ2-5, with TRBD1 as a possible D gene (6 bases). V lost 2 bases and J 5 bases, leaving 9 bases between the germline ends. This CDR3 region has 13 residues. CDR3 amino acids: CASSLSGAETQYF. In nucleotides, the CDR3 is TGTGCCAGCAGTTTATCAGGGGCGGAGACCCAGTACTTC.

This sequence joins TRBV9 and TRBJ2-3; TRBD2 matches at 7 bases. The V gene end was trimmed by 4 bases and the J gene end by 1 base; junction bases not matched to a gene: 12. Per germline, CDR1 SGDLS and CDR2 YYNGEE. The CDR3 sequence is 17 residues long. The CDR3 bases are TGTGCCAGCAGCTCCCAACGGGGGGAGGGGCGCACAGATACGCAGTATTTT. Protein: CASSSQRGEGRTDTQYF.

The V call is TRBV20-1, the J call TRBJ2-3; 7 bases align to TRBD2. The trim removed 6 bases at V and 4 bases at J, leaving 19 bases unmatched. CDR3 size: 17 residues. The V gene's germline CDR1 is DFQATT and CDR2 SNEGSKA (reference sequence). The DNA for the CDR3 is TGCAGTGCCGGCCAGTCTAGCGGTCTCAGAAGGGCAGATACGCAGTATTTT. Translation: CSAGQSSGLRRADTQYF.